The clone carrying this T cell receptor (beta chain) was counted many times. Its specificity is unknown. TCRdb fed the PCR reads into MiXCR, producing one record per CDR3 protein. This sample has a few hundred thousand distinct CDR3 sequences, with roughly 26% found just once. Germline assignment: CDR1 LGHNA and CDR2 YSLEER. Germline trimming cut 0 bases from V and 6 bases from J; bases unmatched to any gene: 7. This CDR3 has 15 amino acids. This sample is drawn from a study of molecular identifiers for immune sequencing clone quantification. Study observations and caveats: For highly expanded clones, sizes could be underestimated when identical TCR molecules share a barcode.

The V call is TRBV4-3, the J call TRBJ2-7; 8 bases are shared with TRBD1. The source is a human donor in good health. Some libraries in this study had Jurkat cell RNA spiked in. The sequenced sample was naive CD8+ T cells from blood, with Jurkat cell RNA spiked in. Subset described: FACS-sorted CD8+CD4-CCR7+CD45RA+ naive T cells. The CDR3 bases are TGCGCCAGCAGCCAAGACCGGGACAGGTTAGTCGAGCAGTACTTC. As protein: CASSQDRDRLVEQYF.